This T cell receptor beta chain comes out of a study of blood T cell repertoires in COVID-19. The overall study: Researchers got acute and convalescent COVID-19 samples from the United States, Italy and Spain.

The V segment lost 3 bases and the J segment 15 bases; nucleotides outside the gene matches: 14. The length of the CDR3 is 14 residues. Germline V gives CDR1 SEHNR, CDR2 FQNEAQ (reference sequence). In the original workflow: Reference gene primer amplification gave estimated nucleated cell counts. Clones were sequenced by immunoSEQ multiplex PCR, and TCRdb holds only the in-frame ones, with some missing. The V and J calls and the clone size are those of that table, but D and trimming were determined from the DNA. Among 150,000 to 200,000 clones, less than 90% were seen once, and the ten largest hold 0.7% to 0.95%. There are a few counts of this clone.

The specimen sequenced was peripheral blood. The source of this sequence is a woman aged 65 to 85 with acute or convalescent COVID-19. The chain links TRBV7-9 to TRBJ2-1; 7 bases match TRBD1. The DNA of the CDR3 is TGTGCCAGCAGCTTGGGGACAGCATTACCTAAGGCGTTCTTC. It encodes CASSLGTALPKAFF.